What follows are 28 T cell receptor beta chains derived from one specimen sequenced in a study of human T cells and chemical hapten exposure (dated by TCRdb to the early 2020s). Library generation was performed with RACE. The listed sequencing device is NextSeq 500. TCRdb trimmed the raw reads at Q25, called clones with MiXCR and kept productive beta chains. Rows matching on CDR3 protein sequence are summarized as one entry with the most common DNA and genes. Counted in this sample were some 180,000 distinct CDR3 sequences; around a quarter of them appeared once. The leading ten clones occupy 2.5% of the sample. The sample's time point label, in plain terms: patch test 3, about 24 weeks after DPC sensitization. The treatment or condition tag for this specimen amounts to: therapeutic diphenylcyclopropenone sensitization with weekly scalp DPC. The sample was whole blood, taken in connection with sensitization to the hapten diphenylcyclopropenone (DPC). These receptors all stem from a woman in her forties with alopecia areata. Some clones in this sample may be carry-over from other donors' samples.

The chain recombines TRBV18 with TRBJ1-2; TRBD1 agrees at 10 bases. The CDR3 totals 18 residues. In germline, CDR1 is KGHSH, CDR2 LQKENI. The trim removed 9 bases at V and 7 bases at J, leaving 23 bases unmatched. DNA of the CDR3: TGTGCCAGTTCGATTTCCGGGACAGGGGATCCTACTATGTCTGGCTACACCTTC. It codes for CASSISGTGDPTMSGYTF.

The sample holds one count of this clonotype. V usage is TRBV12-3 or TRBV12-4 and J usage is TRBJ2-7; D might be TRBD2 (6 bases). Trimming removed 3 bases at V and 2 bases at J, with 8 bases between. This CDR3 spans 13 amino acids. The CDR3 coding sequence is TGTGCCAGCAGTTTCGGGACTGCCTACGAGCAGTACTTC. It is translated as CASSFGTAYEQYF.

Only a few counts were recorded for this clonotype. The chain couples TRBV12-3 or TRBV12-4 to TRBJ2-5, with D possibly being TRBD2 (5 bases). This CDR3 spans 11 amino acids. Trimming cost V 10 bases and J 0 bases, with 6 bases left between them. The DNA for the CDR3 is TGTGCCATAGCGTACCAAGAGACCCAGTACTTC. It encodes CAIAYQETQYF.

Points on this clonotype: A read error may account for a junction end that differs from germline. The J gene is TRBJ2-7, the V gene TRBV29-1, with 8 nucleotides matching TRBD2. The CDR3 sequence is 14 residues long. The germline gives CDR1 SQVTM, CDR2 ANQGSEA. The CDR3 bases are TGCAGCGGAAAACAACCGGGACTAGAACTTCGAAGGCGGTTC. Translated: CSGKQPGLELRRRF.

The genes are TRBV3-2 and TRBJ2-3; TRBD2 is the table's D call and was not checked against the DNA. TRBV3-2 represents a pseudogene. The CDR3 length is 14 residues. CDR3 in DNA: TGTGCCAGGAGAGCGGGACCCCGCACAGATACGCAGTATTTT. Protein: CARRAGPRTDTQYF.

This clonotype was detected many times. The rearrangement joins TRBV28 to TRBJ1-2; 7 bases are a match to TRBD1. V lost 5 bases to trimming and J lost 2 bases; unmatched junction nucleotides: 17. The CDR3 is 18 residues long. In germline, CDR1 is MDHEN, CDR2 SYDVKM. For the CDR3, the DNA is TGTGCCAGCAGTCCCATCGCGGCAGGGGGTCTCGCGAACTATGGCTACACCTTC. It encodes CASSPIAAGGLANYGYTF.

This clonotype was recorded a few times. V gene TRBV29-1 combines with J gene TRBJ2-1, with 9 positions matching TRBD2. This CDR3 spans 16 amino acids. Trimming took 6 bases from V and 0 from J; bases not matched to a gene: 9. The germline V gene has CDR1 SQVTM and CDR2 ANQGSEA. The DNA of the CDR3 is TGCAGCGTCAACCGACTAGCGGCGAGCTCCTACAATGAGCAGTTCTTC. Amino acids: CSVNRLAASSYNEQFF.

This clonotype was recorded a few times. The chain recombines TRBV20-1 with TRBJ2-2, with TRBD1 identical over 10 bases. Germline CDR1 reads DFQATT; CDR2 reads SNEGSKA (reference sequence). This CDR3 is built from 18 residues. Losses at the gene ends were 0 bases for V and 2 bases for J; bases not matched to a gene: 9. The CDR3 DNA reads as TGCAGTGCTAGAGATCCCACCCCGACAGGGGGCAACACCGGGGAGCTGTTTTTT. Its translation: CSARDPTPTGGNTGELFF.

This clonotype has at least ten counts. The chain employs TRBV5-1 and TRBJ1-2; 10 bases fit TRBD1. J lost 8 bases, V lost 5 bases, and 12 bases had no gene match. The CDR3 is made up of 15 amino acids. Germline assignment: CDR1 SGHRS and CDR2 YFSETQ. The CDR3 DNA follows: TGCGCCAGCAGTTTGAATTACGGGACAGGGGAAGGCTACACCTTC. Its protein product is CASSLNYGTGEGYTF. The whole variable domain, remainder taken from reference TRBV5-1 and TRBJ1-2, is KAGVTQTPRYLIKTRGQQVTLSCSPISGHRSVSWYQQTPGQGLQFLFEYFSETQRNKGNFPGRFSGRQFSNSRSEMNVSTLELGDSALYLCASSLNYGTGEGYTFGSGTRLTVV.

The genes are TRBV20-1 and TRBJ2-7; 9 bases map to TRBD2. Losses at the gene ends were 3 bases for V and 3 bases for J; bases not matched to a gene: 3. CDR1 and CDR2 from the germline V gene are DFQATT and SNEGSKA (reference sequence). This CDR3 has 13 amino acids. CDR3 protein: CSARSLAGYEQYF. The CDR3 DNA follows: TGCAGTGCTAGGTCACTAGCGGGCTACGAGCAGTACTTC.

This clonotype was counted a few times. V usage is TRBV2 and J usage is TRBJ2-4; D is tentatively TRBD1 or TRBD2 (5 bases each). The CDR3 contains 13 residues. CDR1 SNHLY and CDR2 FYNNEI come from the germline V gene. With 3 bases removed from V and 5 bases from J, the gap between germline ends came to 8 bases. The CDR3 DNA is TGTGCCAGCAGTGATAAGGGACAAAACATTCAGTACTTC. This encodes CASSDKGQNIQYF.

CDR3 in amino acids: CSVSISWEQYF. The CDR3, as DNA: TGCAGCGTTTCTATCTCTTGGGAGCAGTACTTC. V gene TRBV29-1 combines with J gene TRBJ2-7; no clear D gene. The CDR3 runs to 11 residues. The germline V and J ends were trimmed by 5 bases and 7 bases, with 12 bases remaining between them. CDR1 is SQVTM, CDR2 ANQGSEA, per germline.

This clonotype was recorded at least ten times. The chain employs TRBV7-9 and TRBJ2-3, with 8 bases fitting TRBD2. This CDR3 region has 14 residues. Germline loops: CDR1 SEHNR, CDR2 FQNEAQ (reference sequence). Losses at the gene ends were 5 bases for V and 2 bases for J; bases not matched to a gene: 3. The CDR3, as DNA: TGTGCCAGCAGCCCCGGACTAGCCACAGATACGCAGTATTTT. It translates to CASSPGLATDTQYF.

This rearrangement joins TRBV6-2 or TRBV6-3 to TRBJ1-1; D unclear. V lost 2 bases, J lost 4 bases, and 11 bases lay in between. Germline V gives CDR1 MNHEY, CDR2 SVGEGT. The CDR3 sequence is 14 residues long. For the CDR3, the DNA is TGTGCCAGCAGTTACGGCCTGCGTAGCACTGAAGCTTTCTTT. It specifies CASSYGLRSTEAFF.

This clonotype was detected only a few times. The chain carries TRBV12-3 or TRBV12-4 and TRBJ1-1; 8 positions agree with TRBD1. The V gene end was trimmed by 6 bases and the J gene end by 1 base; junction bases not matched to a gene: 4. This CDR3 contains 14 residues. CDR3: CASRLGQGNTEAFF. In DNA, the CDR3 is TGTGCCAGCAGACTAGGACAGGGGAACACTGAAGCTTTCTTT.

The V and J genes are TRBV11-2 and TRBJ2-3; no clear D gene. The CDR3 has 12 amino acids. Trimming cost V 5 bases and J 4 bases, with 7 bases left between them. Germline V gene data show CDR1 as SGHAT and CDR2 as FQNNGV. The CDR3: CASSVNSDTQYF. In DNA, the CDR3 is TGTGCCAGCAGCGTGAACTCAGATACGCAGTATTTT.

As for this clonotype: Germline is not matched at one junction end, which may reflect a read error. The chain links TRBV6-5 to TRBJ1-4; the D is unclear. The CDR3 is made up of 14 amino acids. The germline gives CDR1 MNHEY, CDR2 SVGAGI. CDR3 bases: TGTGCCAGCAGTTACGTGGTCGGACCCGAAAGACTGTTTTTT. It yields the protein CASSYVVGPERLFF.

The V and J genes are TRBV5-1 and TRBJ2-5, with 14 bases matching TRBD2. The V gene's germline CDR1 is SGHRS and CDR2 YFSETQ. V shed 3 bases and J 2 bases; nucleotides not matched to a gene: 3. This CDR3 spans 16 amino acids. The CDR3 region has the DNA TGCGCCAGCAGCTCCGGGACTAGCGGGAGACAAGAGACCCAGTACTTC. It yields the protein CASSSGTSGRQETQYF.

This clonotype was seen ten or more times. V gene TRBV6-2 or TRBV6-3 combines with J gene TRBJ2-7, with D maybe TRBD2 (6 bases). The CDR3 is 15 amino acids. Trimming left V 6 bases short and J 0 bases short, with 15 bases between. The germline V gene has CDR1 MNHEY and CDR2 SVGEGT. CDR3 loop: CASSYDLATSYEQYF. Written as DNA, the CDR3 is TGTGCCAGCAGCTATGACCTAGCGACCTCCTACGAGCAGTACTTC.

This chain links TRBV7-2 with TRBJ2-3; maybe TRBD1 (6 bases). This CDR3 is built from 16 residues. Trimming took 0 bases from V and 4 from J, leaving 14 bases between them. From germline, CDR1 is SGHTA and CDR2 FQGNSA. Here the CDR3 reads CASSLAFGQGSDTQYF. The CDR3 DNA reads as TGTGCCAGCAGCTTAGCGTTTGGGCAGGGGTCAGATACGCAGTATTTT.

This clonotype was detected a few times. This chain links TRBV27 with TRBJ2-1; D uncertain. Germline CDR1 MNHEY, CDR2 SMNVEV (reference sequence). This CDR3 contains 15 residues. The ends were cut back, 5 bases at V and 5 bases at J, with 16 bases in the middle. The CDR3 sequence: CASSPRRVPDNEQFF. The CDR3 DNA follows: TGTGCCAGCAGTCCACGACGGGTACCGGACAATGAGCAGTTCTTC.

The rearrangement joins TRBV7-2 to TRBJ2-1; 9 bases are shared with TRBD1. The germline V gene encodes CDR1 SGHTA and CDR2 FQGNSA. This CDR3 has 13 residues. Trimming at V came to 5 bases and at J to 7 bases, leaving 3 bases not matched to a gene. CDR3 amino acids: CASSPTGGNEQFF. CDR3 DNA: TGTGCCAGCAGCCCGACAGGGGGAAATGAGCAGTTCTTC.

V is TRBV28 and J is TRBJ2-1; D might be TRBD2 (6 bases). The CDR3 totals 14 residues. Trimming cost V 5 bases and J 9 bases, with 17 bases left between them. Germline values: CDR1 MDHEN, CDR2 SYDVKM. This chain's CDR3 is CASSPRYLGGEQFF. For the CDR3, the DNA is TGTGCCAGCAGTCCCAGATACCTGGGAGGTGAGCAGTTCTTC.

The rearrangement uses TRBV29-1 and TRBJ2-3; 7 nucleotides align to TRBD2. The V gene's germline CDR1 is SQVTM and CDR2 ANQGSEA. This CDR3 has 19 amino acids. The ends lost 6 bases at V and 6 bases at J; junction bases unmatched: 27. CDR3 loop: CSVGKRFLAAGQPGDTQYF. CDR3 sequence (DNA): TGCAGCGTCGGCAAGCGATTCCTAGCGGCGGGCCAACCGGGGGATACGCAGTATTTT.

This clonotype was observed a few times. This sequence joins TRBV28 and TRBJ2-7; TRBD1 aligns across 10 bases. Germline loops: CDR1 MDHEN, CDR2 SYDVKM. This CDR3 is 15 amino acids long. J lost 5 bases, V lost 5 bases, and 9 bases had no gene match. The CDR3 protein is CASSPTPGTGDEQYF. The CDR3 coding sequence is TGTGCCAGCAGTCCGACCCCCGGGACAGGGGACGAGCAGTACTTC. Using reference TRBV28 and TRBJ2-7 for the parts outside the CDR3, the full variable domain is DVKVTQSSRYLVKRTGEKVFLECVQDMDHENMFWYRQDPGLGLRLIYFSYDVKMKEKGDIPEGYSVSREKKERFSLILESASTNQTSMYLCASSPTPGTGDEQYFGPGTRLTVT.

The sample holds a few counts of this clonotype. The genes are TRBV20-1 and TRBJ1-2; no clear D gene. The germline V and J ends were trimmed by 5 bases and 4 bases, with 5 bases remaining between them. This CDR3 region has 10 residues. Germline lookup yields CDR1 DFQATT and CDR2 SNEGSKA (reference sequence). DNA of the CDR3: TGCAGTGCTGTTGGCTATGGCTACACCTTC. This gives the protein CSAVGYGYTF.

The CDR3 DNA reads TGTGCCAGCAGCGATACCTGGTCTAGCGGGGGGGAGCTGTTTTTT. Encoded protein: CASSDTWSSGGELFF. The chain carries TRBV6-2 or TRBV6-3 and TRBJ2-2; 8 nucleotides line up with TRBD2. J was trimmed by 8 bases and V by 6 bases; bases with no gene match: 11. Germline V lookup: CDR1 MNHEY, CDR2 SVGEGT. The CDR3 loop spans 15 amino acids.

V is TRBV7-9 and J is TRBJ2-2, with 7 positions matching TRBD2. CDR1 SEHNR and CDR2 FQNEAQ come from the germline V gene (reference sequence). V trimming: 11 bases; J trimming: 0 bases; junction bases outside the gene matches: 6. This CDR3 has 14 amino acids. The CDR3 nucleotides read TGTGCCGGAGGACTAGACCCGAACACCGGGGAGCTGTTTTTT. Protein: CAGGLDPNTGELFF.